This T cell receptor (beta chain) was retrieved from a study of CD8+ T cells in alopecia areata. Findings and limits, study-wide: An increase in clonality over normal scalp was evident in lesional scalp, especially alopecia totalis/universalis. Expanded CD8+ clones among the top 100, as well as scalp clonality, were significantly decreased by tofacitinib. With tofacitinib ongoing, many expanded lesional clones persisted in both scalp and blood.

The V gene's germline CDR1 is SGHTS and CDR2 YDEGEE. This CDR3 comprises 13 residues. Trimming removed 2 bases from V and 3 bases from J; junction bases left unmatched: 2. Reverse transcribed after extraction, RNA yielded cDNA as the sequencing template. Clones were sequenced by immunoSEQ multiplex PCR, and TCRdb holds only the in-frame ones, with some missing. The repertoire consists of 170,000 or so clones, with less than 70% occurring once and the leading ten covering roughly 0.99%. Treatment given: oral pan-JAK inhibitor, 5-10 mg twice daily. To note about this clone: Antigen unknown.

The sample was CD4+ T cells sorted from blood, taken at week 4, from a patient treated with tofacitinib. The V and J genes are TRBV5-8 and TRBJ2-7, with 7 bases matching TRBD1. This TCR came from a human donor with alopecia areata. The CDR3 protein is CASSFRQGYEQYF. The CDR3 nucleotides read TGTGCCAGCAGCTTTCGACAGGGCTACGAGCAGTACTTC.